The next 8 T cell receptor beta chains were all read from a single sample in a study of blood T cell repertoires in COVID-19. The table came from immunoSEQ multiplex PCR; TCRdb's copy has only in-frame clones and leaves some out. The repertoire has approximately 160,000 clones, around 84% of them found once; the top ten carry roughly 8%. Material for sequencing was PBMCs or T cells enriched from blood (not recorded which). The origin of the receptors is a woman between 45 and 60 years old who had recovered from COVID-19.

This clone was seen a handful of times. V and J are TRBV7-2 and TRBJ1-2, with 7 bases aligning to TRBD1. CDR3 size: 13 residues. J gave up 4 bases and V 7 bases, and 6 bases lay outside the gene matches. Germline V gives CDR1 SGHTA, CDR2 FQGNSA. The CDR3 DNA reads TGTGCCAGCACTAGGGACAGTTCCTATGGCTACACCTTC. Residues: CASTRDSSYGYTF.

This chain joins TRBV19 and TRBJ2-1, with 12 bases fitting TRBD2. The germline V gene encodes CDR1 LNHDA and CDR2 SQIVND (reference sequence). This CDR3 is built from 17 residues. The V gene end was trimmed by 4 bases and the J gene end by 5 bases; junction bases not matched to a gene: 9. The CDR3 bases are TGTGCCAGTAGTAACGCCTATAGGACTAGCGGGAACAATGAGCAGTTCTTC. It is translated as CASSNAYRTSGNNEQFF. Together with reference TRBV19 and TRBJ2-1, the CDR3 gives the full variable domain: DGGITQSPKYLFRKEGQNVTLSCEQNLNHDAMYWYRQDPGQGLRLIYYSQIVNDFQKGDIAEGYSVSREKKESFPLTVTSAQKNPTAFYLCASSNAYRTSGNNEQFFGPGTRLTVL.

The CDR3: CASSFPADTQYF. CDR3 bases: TGTGCCAGCAGCTTTCCTGCAGATACGCAGTATTTT. The chain joins TRBV11-3 to TRBJ2-3; D is ambiguous. The CDR3 has 12 residues. Trimming took 3 bases from V and 4 from J, leaving 5 bases between them. Germline V CDR1 and CDR2: SGHNT, YENEEA.

The chain is built from TRBV7-2 and TRBJ1-3; no definite D call. The CDR3 runs 13 residues. V was clipped by 5 bases and J by 0 bases, with 5 bases between them. Germline lookup yields CDR1 SGHTA and CDR2 FQGNSA. CDR3 nucleotides: TGTGCCAGCAGCCGAGACTCTGGAAACACCATATATTTT. This sequence encodes CASSRDSGNTIYF.

This chain joins TRBV7-8 and TRBJ1-1; D is perhaps TRBD1 (5 bases). Germline CDR1 SGHVS, CDR2 FQNEAQ. The CDR3 totals 14 residues. The germline V and J ends were trimmed by 7 bases and 0 bases, with 12 bases remaining between them. The CDR3 sequence is CASTDSAMNTEAFF. The CDR3, as DNA: TGTGCCAGCACCGACAGCGCCATGAACACTGAAGCTTTCTTT.

This chain uses TRBV25-1 with TRBJ1-1; TRBD1 might be the D (5 bases). This CDR3 is 13 amino acids long. The V gene's germline CDR1 is MGHDK and CDR2 SYGVNS. V was cut by 4 bases and J by 7 bases, with 13 bases left in between. CDR3: CASSASGGYEAFF. CDR3 in DNA: TGTGCCAGCAGTGCCTCTGGGGGGTATGAAGCTTTCTTT.

The V gene is TRBV10-3, the J gene TRBJ2-3, with D possibly matching TRBD2 (6 bases). CDR1 ENHRY and CDR2 SYGVKD come from the germline V gene. The length of the CDR3 is 16 residues. Trimming took off 2 bases at V and 2 bases at J, with 14 bases between the two ends. This chain's CDR3 is CAISEREYVHTDTQYF. CDR3 nucleotide sequence: TGTGCCATCAGTGAGCGGGAGTATGTACACACAGATACGCAGTATTTT.

The chain has TRBV7-9 and TRBJ1-2, with D tentatively TRBD1 (6 bases). V shed 6 bases and J shed 4 bases, with 15 bases lying between them. The V gene's germline CDR1 is SEHNR and CDR2 FQNEAQ (reference sequence). CDR3 length equals 14 residues. CDR3 bases: TGTGCCAGCAGTCTCACACAGGGACGCTATGGCTACACCTTC. Its protein is CASSLTQGRYGYTF.